A single sample gave rise to the 14 T cell receptor beta chains below, sequenced in a study of cytomegalovirus exposure and HLA in healthy donors. Primers for the PCR totalled 60 Vbeta and 13 Jbeta. Measured with immunoSEQ multiplex PCR; TCRdb has only the in-frame clones, and not every one. The table has about 160,000 clones, around four fifths seen once. Source material: PBMCs. The receptor source for this set is a woman aged 45 to 65 in good health and CMV-seronegative.

This clone appeared once. This chain joins TRBV2 and TRBJ1-2, with 10 bases fitting TRBD1. With 6 bases clipped from V and 4 bases from J, the junction kept 11 bases outside the gene matches. Germline CDR1 SNHLY, CDR2 FYNNEI. The length of the CDR3 is 16 residues. The CDR3 loop is CASRRSGQGSSYGYTF. The CDR3 DNA is TGTGCCAGCAGGCGCTCGGGACAGGGGAGTTCCTATGGCTACACCTTC.

The chain links TRBV5-1 to TRBJ2-5, with D maybe TRBD1 (7 bases). Trimming left V 9 bases short and J 3 bases short, with 24 bases between. The germline CDR1 and CDR2 sequences are SGHRS and YFSETQ. This CDR3 is 16 amino acids long. CDR3 sequence (DNA): TGCGCCACCAAGGGCGGCGGGGCAGGGGGAGAAGAGACCCAGTACTTC. It encodes CATKGGGAGGEETQYF.

This clone was recorded once. The chain carries TRBV9 and TRBJ1-1, with D possibly being TRBD1 (5 bases). Trimming removed 3 bases from V and 4 bases from J, with 13 bases in between. This CDR3 is built from 14 residues. Germline CDR1 is SGDLS and CDR2 is YYNGEE. Written as DNA, the CDR3 is TGTGCCAGCAGCGGGGGGGGATACAGCACTGAAGCTTTCTTT. This translates into CASSGGGYSTEAFF.

This clone was seen a single time. The chain has TRBV28 and TRBJ2-4; no clear D. The CDR3 is made up of 12 amino acids. V lost 7 bases to trimming and J lost 8 bases, with 12 bases between them. CDR1 is MDHEN, CDR2 SYDVKM, per germline. CDR3 coding DNA: TGTGCCAGCAAGGAAAGCCGGGACATTCAGTACTTC. Translating it yields CASKESRDIQYF.

The V and J genes are TRBV9 and TRBJ2-2, with D tentatively TRBD2 (6 bases). V was trimmed by 4 bases and J by 2 bases, leaving 12 bases between them. The CDR3 loop spans 15 amino acids. Per the germline V gene, CDR1 is SGDLS and CDR2 is YYNGEE. This chain's CDR3 is CASSRSGTNTGELFF. The DNA for the CDR3 is TGTGCCAGCAGCCGATCAGGGACTAACACCGGGGAGCTGTTTTTT.

This clone was counted between two and nine times. The genes are TRBV7-2 and TRBJ1-1, with a possible D match to TRBD1 (5 bases). V was cut by 4 bases and J by 0 bases, with 15 bases left in between. Germline values: CDR1 SGHTA, CDR2 FQGNSA. This CDR3 has 16 amino acids. The CDR3 DNA sequence: TGTGCCAGCAGCTCATCCGGGGGGAGGATGAACACTGAAGCTTTCTTT. Its translation: CASSSSGGRMNTEAFF.

The genes are TRBV5-1 and TRBJ2-1; 8 nucleotides line up with TRBD1. This CDR3 contains 15 residues. After removal of 3 bases from V and 7 bases from J, the junction contained 9 bases not matched to a gene. Per the germline V gene, CDR1 is SGHRS and CDR2 is YFSETQ. The CDR3 sequence: CASSSYGTGGNEQFF. CDR3 nucleotide sequence: TGCGCCAGCAGCTCCTACGGGACAGGAGGTAATGAGCAGTTCTTC.

The genes are TRBV4-3 and TRBJ2-7, with 9 positions matching TRBD1. J was trimmed by 3 bases and V by 4 bases; bases with no gene match: 7. The V gene's germline CDR1 is LGHNA and CDR2 YSLEER. This CDR3 is 15 amino acids long. This chain's CDR3 is CASSRDRDRVYEQYF. Written as DNA, the CDR3 is TGCGCCAGCAGCCGGGATAGGGACAGGGTCTACGAGCAGTACTTC.

The chain employs TRBV5-1 and TRBJ1-2; TRBD1 is a possible D gene (6 bases). There are 15 residues in the CDR3. Germline-derived CDR1 and CDR2 are SGHRS and YFSETQ. Trimming left V 2 bases short and J 0 bases short, with 11 bases between. The CDR3: CASSFWAGANYGYTF. The CDR3 DNA reads as TGCGCCAGCAGCTTTTGGGCAGGGGCTAACTATGGCTACACCTTC.

This chain links TRBV7-2 with TRBJ1-2; D unresolved. Germline-derived CDR1 and CDR2 are SGHTA and FQGNSA. There are 15 residues in the CDR3. The V gene lost 1 base and the J gene lost 7 bases, with 16 bases spanning the gap. Here the CDR3 reads CASSLGSGTLGGYTF. The CDR3 DNA sequence: TGTGCCAGCAGCTTAGGGTCAGGAACCCTGGGTGGCTACACCTTC. The full variable domain, completed using reference TRBV7-2 and TRBJ1-2, is GAGVSQSPSNKVTEKGKDVELRCDPISGHTALYWYRQSLGQGLEFLIYFQGNSAPDKSGLPSDRFSAERTGGSVSTLTIQRTQQEDSAVYLCASSLGSGTLGGYTFGSGTRLTVV.

This chain connects TRBV7-2 to TRBJ1-4, with a weak D call TRBD1 (5 bases). Trimming stripped 1 base from V and 8 bases from J, with 14 bases between. The length of the CDR3 is 15 residues. CDR1 is SGHTA, CDR2 FQGNSA, per germline. Here the CDR3 reads CASSLGHGRGEKLFF. The DNA of the CDR3 is TGTGCCAGCAGCTTAGGTCACGGGCGGGGGGAAAAACTGTTTTTT.

The chain couples TRBV9 to TRBJ2-1; D possibly corresponds to TRBD1 (7 bases). The CDR3 extends over 15 amino acids. The V gene's germline CDR1 is SGDLS and CDR2 YYNGEE. V shed 0 bases and J shed 7 bases, with 14 bases lying between them. Written as DNA, the CDR3 is TGTGCCAGCAGCGTAGGTTCGCAGGGGGGAAATGAGCAGTTCTTC. This sequence encodes CASSVGSQGGNEQFF.

This chain links TRBV19 with TRBJ2-6; D might be TRBD1 (5 bases). Deletions cut 5 bases from V and 3 bases from J, with 11 bases between. The CDR3 has 15 amino acids. Germline CDR1 is LNHDA and CDR2 is SQIVND (reference sequence). The CDR3 nucleotides read TGTGCCAGTAGTCCCTGGGGCAGTGGGGCCAACGTCCTGACTTTC. It encodes CASSPWGSGANVLTF.

The rearrangement joins TRBV2 to TRBJ1-1; unclear D gene. The CDR3 contains 15 residues. Trimming shortened V by 2 bases and J by 4 bases, and 14 bases separated the two germline ends. Per the germline V gene, CDR1 is SNHLY and CDR2 is FYNNEI. The DNA for the CDR3 is TGTGCCAGCAGTGAACGGGGTCTGGGGAGCACTGAAGCTTTCTTT. Protein: CASSERGLGSTEAFF.